Listed here are 3 T cell receptor beta chains from one sample, sequenced in a study of T-cell reconstitution after alpha-beta-depleted transplantation in children. Preparation of the TCRbeta library was carried out with unique molecular identifiers. TCRdb reprocessed the PCR reads with MiXCR, giving one entry per CDR3 protein. The sample gives some 600,000 distinct CDR3 sequences, roughly 13% of which show up once; 2.2% is in the top ten. This material consisted of PBMCs, mostly from graft donor cells, taken 360 days after TCRalphabeta/CD19-depleted stem cell transplant. The receptors stem from a male patient aged 5 to 17 who had a stem cell transplant for acute myeloid leukemia, so the T cells may come from the graft donor.

This clonotype has ten or more counts. This sequence joins TRBV29-1 and TRBJ2-7, with 8 bases that match TRBD1. Per the germline V gene, CDR1 is SQVTM and CDR2 is ANQGSEA. V shed 3 bases, J shed 0 bases, and the junction held 13 bases outside the gene matches. The CDR3 has 17 residues. The CDR3: CSVERQGATTSSYEQYF. The CDR3 DNA sequence: TGCAGCGTTGAGCGGCAGGGGGCCACTACCTCCTCCTACGAGCAGTACTTC.

This clonotype was seen a handful of times. The V and J genes are TRBV14 and TRBJ2-5; 7 bases are a match to TRBD2. This CDR3 is 14 amino acids long. Germline CDR1 SGHDN, CDR2 FVKESK. V shed 7 bases, J shed 7 bases, and the junction held 12 bases outside the gene matches. The CDR3 is CASKREALGGTQYF. CDR3 sequence (DNA): TGTGCCAGCAAACGGGAGGCCCTCGGGGGGACCCAGTACTTC.

Only a few counts were recorded for this clonotype. This sequence joins TRBV29-1 and TRBJ2-7; D uncertain. Germline V gene sequence: CDR1 SQVTM, CDR2 ANQGSEA. CDR3 length: 12 residues. V lost 5 bases, J lost 3 bases, and 11 bases lay in between. This CDR3 is CSVKAPSYEQYF. CDR3 in DNA: TGCAGCGTTAAAGCGCCAAGCTACGAGCAGTACTTC.